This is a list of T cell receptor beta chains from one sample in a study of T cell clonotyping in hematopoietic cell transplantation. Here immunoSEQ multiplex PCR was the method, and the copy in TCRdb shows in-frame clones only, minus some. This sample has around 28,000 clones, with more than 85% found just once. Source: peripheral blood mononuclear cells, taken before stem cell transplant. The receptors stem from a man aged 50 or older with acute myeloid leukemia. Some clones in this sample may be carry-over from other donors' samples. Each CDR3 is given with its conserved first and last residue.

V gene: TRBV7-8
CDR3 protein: CASSYSGGRANTGELFF

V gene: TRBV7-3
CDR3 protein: CASSFNPGYEQYF

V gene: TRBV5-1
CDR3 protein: CASSSDTSRNEQYF

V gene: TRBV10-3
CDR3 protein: CAISAGVTGPTYEQYF

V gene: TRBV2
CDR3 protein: CASSGTGGMNGYTF

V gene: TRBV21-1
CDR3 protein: CASSKVGDQETQYF

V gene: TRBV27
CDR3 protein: CASSLSSGDYGYTF

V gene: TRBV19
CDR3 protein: CASRQQGSLYEQYF

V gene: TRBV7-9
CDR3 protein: CASSTAGQGIYGYTF

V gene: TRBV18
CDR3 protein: CASSPGGVDGYTF

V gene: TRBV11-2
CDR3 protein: CASSPGNPVYEQYF

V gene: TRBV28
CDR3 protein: CASSGGGRAYEQYF

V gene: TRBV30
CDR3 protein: CAWSGERLRGAEAFF

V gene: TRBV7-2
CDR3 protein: CASSLETGPFEQYF

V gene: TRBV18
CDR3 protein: CASSAGQGYGYTF

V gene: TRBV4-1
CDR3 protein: CASSHTQARTFTEAFF

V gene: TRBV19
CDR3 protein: CASSIAGVETQYF

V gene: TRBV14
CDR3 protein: CASSQVFAGNNEQFF

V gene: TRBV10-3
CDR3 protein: CAIRDSPVYEQYF

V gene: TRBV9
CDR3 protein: CASSVGVGGYQETQYF

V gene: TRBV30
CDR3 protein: CAWSRQNTGELFF

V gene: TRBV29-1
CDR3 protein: CSVRNRDRGGKLFF

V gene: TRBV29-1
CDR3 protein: CSVTRGRAYNEQFF

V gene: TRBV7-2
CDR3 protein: CASSPDRPNYGYTF

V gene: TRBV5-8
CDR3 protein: CASSSRQGIGAFF

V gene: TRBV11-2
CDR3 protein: CASSSLSDGTALYEQYF

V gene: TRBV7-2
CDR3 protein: CASSSQTGRLTDTQYF

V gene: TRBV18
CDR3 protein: CASSLQIGQGSEAFF

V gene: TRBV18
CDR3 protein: CASSPRTGGHTEAFF

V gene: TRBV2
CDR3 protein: CASSELSGSTYEQYF

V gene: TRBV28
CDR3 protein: CASSLWQANYGYTF

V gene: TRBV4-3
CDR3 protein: CASSQVDTGELFF

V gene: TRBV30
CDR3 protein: CAWKDRSYNEQFF